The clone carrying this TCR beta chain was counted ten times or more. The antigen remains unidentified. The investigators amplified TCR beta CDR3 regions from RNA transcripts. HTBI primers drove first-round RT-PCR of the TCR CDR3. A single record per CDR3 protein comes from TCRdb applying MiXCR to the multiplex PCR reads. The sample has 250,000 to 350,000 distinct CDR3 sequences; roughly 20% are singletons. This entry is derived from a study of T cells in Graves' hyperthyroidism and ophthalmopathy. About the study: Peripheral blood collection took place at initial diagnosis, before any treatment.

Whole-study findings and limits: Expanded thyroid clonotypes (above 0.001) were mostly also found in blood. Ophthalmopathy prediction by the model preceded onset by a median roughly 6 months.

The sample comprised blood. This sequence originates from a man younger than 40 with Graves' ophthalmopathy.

CDR3 sequence (DNA): TGTGCCAGCAGCTTATGGACTAGCGGAGGAGATGAGCAGTTCTTC. Protein: CASSLWTSGGDEQFF. This chain joins TRBV7-6 and TRBJ2-1; the match to TRBD2 covers 10 bases. V trimming: 2 bases; J trimming: 8 bases; junction bases outside the gene matches: 6. The germline CDR1 and CDR2 sequences are SGHVS and FNYEAQ. The CDR3 extends over 15 amino acids.